One and the same sample provided the 26 T cell receptor beta chains below, sequenced in a study of blood T cells in healthy people across ages. The second PCR ran roughly 7 to 12 cycles with a sample-barcoded 5' primer and J-beta primers. TCRdb itself ran the 5' RACE reads through MiXCR, one entry per CDR3 protein. Seen here are about 290,000 distinct CDR3 sequences, roughly 26% observed once, and the top ten hold approximately 29%. Sample: blood. The receptor set was obtained from a woman between 65 and 79 years old in good health.

This clonotype occurred a few times. The chain is built from TRBV18 and TRBJ2-7, with 7 bases matching TRBD1. V lost 5 bases, J lost 3 bases, and 13 bases stayed unmatched. CDR3 length equals 16 residues. Looked up from germline, CDR1 is KGHSH and CDR2 is LQKENI. CDR3 in amino acids: CASSEMSGGSIYEQYF. CDR3 coding DNA: TGTGCCAGCTCAGAGATGTCAGGGGGTTCCATCTACGAGCAGTACTTC. The full variable domain, with the rest looked up from reference TRBV18 and TRBJ2-7, is NAGVMQNPRHLVRRRGQEARLRCSPMKGHSHVYWYRQLPEEGLKFMVYLQKENIIDESGMPKERFSAEFPKEGPSILRIQQVVRGDSAAYFCASSEMSGGSIYEQYFGPGTRLTVT.

The rearrangement uses TRBV5-6 and TRBJ2-5; D may be TRBD1 or TRBD2 (6 bases each). The J call is doubtful: the DNA matches TRBJ2-1 better. This CDR3 comprises 15 residues. Germline-derived CDR1 and CDR2 are SGHDT and YYEEEE. CDR3 bases: TGTGCCAGCAGCTTCCGTACGACTAGGGGGAATGAGCAGTTCTTC. Translation: CASSFRTTRGNEQFF.

As concerns this clonotype: At one end, the junction sequence differs from germline, possibly due to a read error. The chain uses TRBV7-9 and TRBJ2-6; tentatively, D is TRBD1 or TRBD2 (5 bases each). Germline-derived CDR1 and CDR2 are SEHNR and FQNEAQ (reference sequence). This CDR3 has 18 amino acids. CDR3 protein: CASSFMGVPRSEANVLTF. CDR3 DNA: TGTGCCAGCAGCTTTATGGGGGTCCCACGCTCTGAGGCCAACGTCCTGACTTTC.

This chain uses TRBV15 with TRBJ2-7; the match to TRBD1 covers 9 bases. The CDR3 consists of 14 residues. After removal of 4 bases from V and 3 bases from J, the junction contained 4 bases not matched to a gene. CDR1 is LNHNV and CDR2 is YYDKDF in the germline V gene (reference sequence). In DNA form, the CDR3 reads TGTGCCACCAGCAAGCCGGGACAGGGCTACGAGCAGTACTTC. Its translation: CATSKPGQGYEQYF.

This clonotype came up a few times. This chain connects TRBV7-2 to TRBJ2-5; 11 bases agree with TRBD1. Unmatched junction bases numbered 0, after V lost 4 bases and J lost 5 bases. The germline V gene has CDR1 SGHTA and CDR2 FQGNSA. The CDR3 runs to 13 residues. The CDR3 region has the DNA TGTGCCAGCAGCTGGGACAGGGGGGAGACCCAGTACTTC. This gives the protein CASSWDRGETQYF. Complete variable domain (other parts from reference TRBV7-2 and TRBJ2-5): GAGVSQSPSNKVTEKGKDVELRCDPISGHTALYWYRQSLGQGLEFLIYFQGNSAPDKSGLPSDRFSAERTGGSVSTLTIQRTQQEDSAVYLCASSWDRGETQYFGPGTRLLVL.

This clonotype was recorded a few times. The chain carries TRBV9 and TRBJ2-7; D is perhaps TRBD2 (6 bases). Trimming shortened V by 4 bases and J by 3 bases, and 17 bases separated the two germline ends. This CDR3 region has 15 residues. From germline, CDR1 is SGDLS and CDR2 YYNGEE. CDR3: CASSPWGVGDYEQYF. Here the CDR3 DNA reads TGTGCCAGCAGCCCTTGGGGGGTCGGGGACTACGAGCAGTACTTC.

The chain uses TRBV28 and TRBJ1-4; D not certain. The CDR3 runs to 13 residues. CDR1 and CDR2 from the germline V gene are MDHEN and SYDVKM. The V gene lost 7 bases and the J gene lost 9 bases, with 15 bases spanning the gap. The CDR3 protein is CASTPGGNKKLFF. CDR3 DNA sequence: TGTGCCAGCACTCCTGGCGGAAACAAAAAACTGTTTTTT.

This clonotype has more than one count but fewer than ten. The chain joins TRBV20-1 to TRBJ1-1, with 8 bases aligning to TRBD1. This CDR3 has 15 residues. V dropped 0 bases and J dropped 7; count of bases not matched to a gene: 10. Germline lookup yields CDR1 DFQATT and CDR2 SNEGSKA (reference sequence). Written as DNA, the CDR3 is TGCAGTGCTAGAGATCGCAGGGGGCGGTGGGATGAAGCTTTCTTT. This gives the protein CSARDRRGRWDEAFF.

This clonotype was observed many times. The V and J genes are TRBV28 and TRBJ2-3; D might be TRBD1 or TRBD2, each matching 5 bases. The germline V gene has CDR1 MDHEN and CDR2 SYDVKM. The CDR3 is 14 residues long. Trimming pared 4 bases from V and 1 base from J, leaving 9 bases between. As DNA, the CDR3 is TGTGCCAGCAGTTCAGGGCGGGGCACAGATACGCAGTATTTT. Its translation: CASSSGRGTDTQYF.

V usage is TRBV6-1 and J usage is TRBJ2-5, with unresolved D. Trimming removed 5 bases at V and 5 bases at J, with 9 bases between. This CDR3 is built from 12 residues. CDR1 and CDR2 (germline): MNHNS, SASEGT. This CDR3 is CASSYKGETQYF. DNA for the CDR3: TGTGCCAGCAGTTACAAGGGCGAGACCCAGTACTTC.

This clonotype was found a few times. V gene TRBV7-2 combines with J gene TRBJ2-4; D unclear. Trimming cost V 4 bases and J 0 bases, with 4 bases left between them. CDR3 size: 13 residues. The germline V gene has CDR1 SGHTA and CDR2 FQGNSA. The CDR3 DNA sequence: TGTGCCAGCAGCTCCCCAGCCAAAAACATTCAGTACTTC. Translation: CASSSPAKNIQYF.

On this clonotype: One end of the junction is discordant with germline, which a read error may explain. This chain links TRBV13 with TRBJ1-1; D gene unclear. From germline, CDR1 is PRHDT and CDR2 FYEKMQ (reference sequence). The CDR3 extends over 12 amino acids. In DNA form, the CDR3 reads TGTGCCAGCAGCCTGCCCCCCGGGCGAGTTCTCTTT. It encodes CASSLPPGRVLF.

The J gene is TRBJ1-1, the V gene TRBV29-1, with D uncertain. V was trimmed by 3 bases and J by 4 bases, leaving 12 bases between them. Germline V CDR1 and CDR2: SQVTM, ANQGSEA. This CDR3 region has 13 residues. The CDR3 DNA is TGCAGCGTTGACGAGGGAATAGCCACTGAAGCTTTCTTT. The encoded protein is CSVDEGIATEAFF.

This clonotype has only a few counts. The genes are TRBV11-2 and TRBJ2-5; 8 bases match TRBD1. There are 15 residues in the CDR3. Germline CDR1 is SGHAT and CDR2 is FQNNGV. V dropped 5 bases and J dropped 4; count of bases not matched to a gene: 9. The CDR3 spells CASSPTGDGRETQYF. CDR3 nucleotide sequence: TGTGCCAGCAGCCCGACAGGGGACGGCCGAGAGACCCAGTACTTC.

This clonotype was seen more than once but under ten times. The chain is built from TRBV4-2 and TRBJ2-7, with D possibly matching TRBD2 (6 bases). Trimming shortened V by 0 bases and J by 4 bases, and 22 bases separated the two germline ends. The germline V gene has CDR1 LGHNA and CDR2 YNFKEQ. CDR3 length: 18 amino acids. The CDR3 spells CASSQEHLVAGIMYEQYF. The CDR3 nucleotides read TGTGCCAGCAGCCAAGAGCACTTGGTTGCGGGGATAATGTACGAGCAGTACTTC.

This clonotype was counted a few times. J is TRBJ1-1 and V is TRBV20-1; D not resolved. This CDR3 spans 12 amino acids. The germline V and J ends were trimmed by 6 bases and 3 bases, with 11 bases remaining between them. Germline V gives CDR1 DFQATT, CDR2 SNEGSKA (reference sequence). The CDR3 reads CSARGGYTEAFF. The CDR3 DNA reads as TGCAGTGCCCGAGGAGGTTACACTGAAGCTTTCTTT.

The CDR3 is CATKRGSSGNTIYF. In DNA form, the CDR3 reads TGTGCCACCAAGCGAGGAAGCTCTGGAAACACCATATATTTT. V and J are TRBV28 and TRBJ1-3; D is unresolved. Trimming took off 10 bases at V and 0 bases at J, with 13 bases between the two ends. The CDR3 loop spans 14 amino acids. Looked up from germline, CDR1 is MDHEN and CDR2 is SYDVKM.

This chain joins TRBV7-6 and TRBJ2-4; no reliable D call. With 5 bases removed from V and 0 bases from J, the gap between germline ends came to 11 bases. CDR3 length: 15 residues. CDR1 SGHVS and CDR2 FNYEAQ come from the germline V gene. As DNA, the CDR3 is TGTGCCAGCAGCCCAAGCCCCCTAGCCAAAAACATTCAGTACTTC. Translating it yields CASSPSPLAKNIQYF.

About this clonotype itself: The junction does not match germline at one end; this may be a read error. V is TRBV2 and J is TRBJ2-5; D possibly corresponds to TRBD1 (6 bases). The CDR3 has 15 residues. The germline gives CDR1 SNHLY, CDR2 FYNNEI. The CDR3 bases are TGTGCCGGCAGGAGAACAGGGTCCAGGCAAGAGACCCAGTACTTC. This encodes CAGRRTGSRQETQYF.

The sample holds a few counts of this clonotype. This chain joins TRBV25-1 and TRBJ1-1; D is ambiguous. The V gene's germline CDR1 is MGHDK and CDR2 SYGVNS. V lost 2 bases, J lost 11 bases, and 15 bases lay in between. The CDR3 has 13 residues. The CDR3 loop is CASSEGHRARAFF. Here the CDR3 DNA reads TGTGCCAGCAGTGAAGGGCACAGAGCTCGGGCTTTCTTT. Complete variable domain (other parts from reference TRBV25-1 and TRBJ1-1): EADIYQTPRYLVIGTGKKITLECSQTMGHDKMYWYQQDPGMELHLIHYSYGVNSTEKGDLSSESTVSRIRTEHFPLTLESARPSHTSQYLCASSEGHRARAFFGQGTRLTVV.

Of note for this clonotype: The CDR3 end shows no conserved phenylalanine or tryptophan, and so a read error is likely. This CDR3 is CASGKRQDSNQPQHL. The CDR3, as DNA: TGTGCCAGCGGCAAACGACAGGATAGCAATCAGCCCCAGCATCTT. The V gene is TRBV7-8, the J gene TRBJ1-5; weak D call: TRBD1 (6 bases). The germline V gene encodes CDR1 SGHVS and CDR2 FQNEAQ. V shed 8 bases and J shed 0 bases, with 14 bases lying between them. The CDR3 has 15 residues.

V is TRBV28 and J is TRBJ2-7; 12 nucleotides agree with TRBD2. There are 14 residues in the CDR3. V dropped 7 bases and J dropped 2; count of bases not matched to a gene: 3. Germline CDR1 reads MDHEN; CDR2 reads SYDVKM. The CDR3 sequence is CASTRLAGAYEQYF. For the CDR3, the DNA is TGTGCCAGCACCCGACTAGCGGGAGCCTACGAGCAGTACTTC.

A remark on this clonotype: At one end, the junction sequence differs from germline, possibly due to a read error. The V call is TRBV7-6, the J call TRBJ1-1; no clear D gene. This CDR3 is built from 13 residues. Per the germline V gene, CDR1 is SGHVS and CDR2 is FNYEAQ. For the CDR3, the DNA is TGTGCCAGCAGACGGTCCCCGAACACTGAAGCTTCCTTT. Translating it yields CASRRSPNTEASF.

The rearrangement joins TRBV20-1 to TRBJ2-7; TRBD1 agrees at 8 bases. Germline CDR1 and CDR2: DFQATT and SNEGSKA (reference sequence). The V and J ends lost 3 bases and 0 bases, in that order; junction bases with no gene match: 4. This CDR3 region has 14 residues. The CDR3 DNA sequence: TGCAGTGCTAGTGGACAGGGAGACTCCTACGAGCAGTACTTC. Amino acids: CSASGQGDSYEQYF.

The chain recombines TRBV7-6 with TRBJ2-5; 10 bases are a match to TRBD2. The DNA end favors TRBJ2-1, so the J call may be wrong. Germline assignment: CDR1 SGHVS and CDR2 FNYEAQ. CDR3 length equals 16 residues. Here the CDR3 reads CASSFRSGRARDEQFF. The CDR3 DNA follows: TGTGCCAGCAGCTTTAGAAGCGGGAGGGCTAGGGATGAGCAGTTCTTC.

V usage is TRBV2 and J usage is TRBJ2-3; D call uncertain. The CDR3 is 14 amino acids. Germline V gene lookup returns CDR1 SNHLY and CDR2 FYNNEI. The V end lost 4 bases, the J end lost 4 bases, and 12 bases lay between the germline ends. The chain's CDR3 is CASSVTGFSDTQYF. The CDR3 DNA sequence: TGTGCCAGCAGTGTTACCGGGTTTTCAGATACGCAGTATTTT.